Listed below are T cell receptor beta chains from one sample, sequenced in a study of T cell changes during pregnancy in multiple sclerosis. Generated by immunoSEQ multiplex PCR, the TCRdb table keeps only in-frame clones and is missing some. The data contain 17,000 or so clones, approximately 81% of them singletons. The specimen comprised CD8+ T cells from peripheral blood mononuclear cells, sampled in the third trimester of pregnancy. The receptors stem from a female donor in good health, enrolled as a control in a pregnancy study. Both conserved end residues are part of each CDR3. The D gene is left open where the match is weak. Not every row has a clone size; where given, it reads once, few, many or a size class.

j_call	v_call	cdr3_length	clone_size	d_call	cdr3_aa	cdr3_nt
TRBJ1-3	TRBV7-6	16	once	NA	CASSLAAGTTGNTIYF	TGTGCCAGCAGCTTAGCGGCAGGGACAACTGGAAACACCATATATTTT
TRBJ2-3	TRBV6-5	16	NA	NA	CASSYHTGGVTDTQYF	TGTGCCAGCAGTTACCATACAGGTGGAGTCACAGATACGCAGTATTTT
TRBJ2-1	TRBV5-8	15	NA	TRBD1	CASSLVTGSYNEQFF	TGTGCCAGCAGCTTGGTGACAGGGTCCTACAATGAGCAGTTCTTC
TRBJ2-1	TRBV28	16	NA	NA	CASSQDFQGSYNEQFF	TGTGCCAGCAGTCAAGACTTCCAAGGCTCCTACAATGAGCAGTTCTTC
TRBJ2-7	TRBV7-6	13	NA	NA	CASSLVPRYEQYF	TGTGCCAGCAGCTTAGTCCCGCGCTACGAGCAGTACTTC
TRBJ2-7	TRBV30	13	NA	NA	CAWSVTANYEQYF	TGTGCCTGGAGCGTGACAGCGAACTACGAGCAGTACTTC
TRBJ1-2	TRBV9	11	NA	NA	CASSVGLIYTF	TGTGCCAGCAGCGTAGGTCTAATCTACACCTTC
TRBJ2-2	TRBV2	15	NA	NA	CASSEGQGRDGELFF	TGTGCCAGCAGTGAAGGGCAGGGAAGGGACGGGGAGCTGTTTTTT
TRBJ2-1	TRBV9	10	NA	NA	CASGGNEQFF	TGTGCCAGCGGAGGGAATGAGCAGTTCTTC
TRBJ2-3	TRBV27	13	NA	TRBD2	CASGWEGTDTQYF	TGTGCCAGCGGTTGGGAGGGGACAGATACGCAGTATTTT
TRBJ1-5	TRBV7-2	13	NA	NA	CASSFGQNQPQHF	TGTGCCAGCAGCTTTGGACAGAATCAGCCCCAGCATTTT
TRBJ2-1	TRBV7-2	13	NA	NA	CASSLASSNEQFF	TGTGCCAGCAGCTTAGCAAGTAGTAATGAGCAGTTCTTC
TRBJ2-5	TRBV5-6	15	NA	TRBD2	CASSLADRGEETQYF	TGTGCCAGCAGCTTGGCGGACCGGGGGGAAGAGACCCAGTACTTC
TRBJ2-1	TRBV6-5	14	NA	TRBD2	CASSSGGPGNEQFF	TGTGCCAGCAGTTCGGGAGGTCCGGGGAATGAGCAGTTCTTC
TRBJ2-5	TRBV7-9	11	NA	NA	CASGGGETQYF	TGTGCCAGCGGCGGCGGAGAGACCCAGTACTTC
TRBJ2-3	TRBV6-6	14	NA	NA	CASSVPGVADTQYF	TGTGCCAGCAGTGTCCCCGGGGTGGCAGATACGCAGTATTTT
TRBJ1-1	TRBV5-4	13	once	NA	CASSSGQKPEAFF	TGTGCCAGCAGCTCCGGACAGAAACCTGAAGCTTTCTTT
TRBJ1-6	TRBV4-3	14	NA	TRBD1	CASSPGTDHSPLHF	TGCGCCAGCAGTCCCGGGACAGACCATTCACCCCTCCACTTT
TRBJ1-1	TRBV13	13	NA	NA	CASSFPPDTEAFF	TGTGCCAGCAGCTTCCCCCCGGACACTGAAGCTTTCTTT
TRBJ1-5	TRBV5-6	15	NA	NA	CASSLWADSNQPQHF	TGTGCCAGCAGCTTGTGGGCAGATAGCAATCAGCCCCAGCATTTT
TRBJ2-7	TRBV30	16	NA	TRBD2	CAFSRLAEELAYEQYF	TGTGCCTTCTCAAGACTAGCGGAAGAACTAGCCTACGAGCAGTACTTC
TRBJ1-2	TRBV28	14	NA	NA	CASSLAVSNYGYTF	TGTGCCAGCAGCTTGGCAGTCTCTAACTATGGCTACACCTTC
TRBJ2-1	TRBV6-6	12	NA	NA	CASSSSLPEQFF	TGTGCCAGCAGTTCCTCCCTCCCCGAGCAGTTCTTC
TRBJ1-6	TRBV6-5	11	NA	NA	CASSSNSPLHF	TGTGCCAGCAGTTCAAATTCACCCCTCCACTTT
TRBJ1-5	TRBV6-1	14	medium-sized	NA	CASSEPQGNQPQHF	TGTGCCAGCAGTGAACCGCAGGGGAATCAGCCCCAGCATTTT
TRBJ2-5	TRBV6-5	16	NA	TRBD2	CASSYGERGIRETQYF	TGTGCCAGCAGTTACGGGGAGCGGGGGATCCGAGAGACCCAGTACTTC
TRBJ1-1	TRBV6-6	15	NA	NA	CASRNRDIRNTEAFF	TGTGCCAGCAGAAATCGGGACATACGGAACACTGAAGCTTTCTTT
TRBJ1-1	TRBV28	13	NA	NA	CASSLGGDTEAFF	TGTGCCAGCAGTTTAGGGGGGGACACTGAAGCTTTCTTT
TRBJ1-5	TRBV28	17	NA	NA	CASSLEVPGTNNQPQHF	TGTGCCAGCAGTTTAGAGGTTCCCGGTACTAACAATCAGCCCCAGCATTTT
TRBJ1-1	TRBV6-5	14	NA	NA	CASSYPGGNTEAFF	TGTGCCAGCAGTTACCCGGGGGGCAATACTGAAGCTTTCTTT
TRBJ2-3	TRBV4-1	18	NA	TRBD1	CASSQTGRGTGPTDTQYF	TGCGCCAGCAGCCAAACCGGTAGGGGGACAGGGCCGACAGATACGCAGTATTTT
TRBJ2-5	TRBV11-2	16	NA	TRBD2	CASSLGLAGAQETQYF	TGTGCCAGCAGCTTAGGACTAGCGGGGGCACAAGAGACCCAGTACTTC
TRBJ2-1	TRBV7-2	13	NA	TRBD1	CASRQGQYNEQFF	TGTGCCAGCAGACAGGGGCAATACAATGAGCAGTTCTTC
TRBJ1-1	TRBV7-6	14	NA	NA	CASSPNTGNTEAFF	TGTGCCAGCAGCCCGAATACAGGGAACACTGAAGCTTTCTTT
TRBJ1-6	TRBV9	13	NA	NA	CASSALDYSPLHF	TGTGCCAGCAGCGCCTTGGACTATTCACCCCTCCACTTT
TRBJ2-7	TRBV25-1	14	NA	NA	CASSDYRDTYEQYF	TGTGCCAGCAGTGATTACAGGGACACCTACGAGCAGTACTTC
TRBJ2-1	TRBV2	18	NA	TRBD1	CASSRRGRDIRPYNEQFF	TGTGCCAGCAGTCGCAGGGGGCGAGACATAAGGCCCTACAATGAGCAGTTCTTC
TRBJ1-2	TRBV9	14	NA	NA	CASSDSLSIYGYTF	TGTGCCAGCAGCGACAGCCTTTCCATCTATGGCTACACCTTC
TRBJ2-7	TRBV7-2	14	NA	NA	CASSPTASDYEQYF	TGTGCCAGCAGCCCGACAGCTTCCGACTACGAGCAGTACTTC
TRBJ1-2	TRBV28	18	NA	TRBD1	CASSLGPSLDRANYGYTF	TGTGCCAGCAGTTTAGGCCCCTCCCTGGACAGGGCCAACTATGGCTACACCTTC
TRBJ2-1	TRBV13	15	NA	TRBD2	CASSSGTSGGYEQFF	TGTGCCAGCAGCTCCGGGACTAGCGGGGGCTATGAGCAGTTCTTC
TRBJ2-5	TRBV6-1	15	NA	NA	CASSPQTGGSETQYF	TGTGCCAGCAGTCCACAAACGGGGGGCTCGGAGACCCAGTACTTC
TRBJ1-2	TRBV4-3	15	NA	NA	CASSQDHTGRDGYTF	TGCGCCAGCAGCCAAGACCATACGGGGAGAGATGGCTACACCTTC
TRBJ2-1	TRBV4-1	14	few	TRBD2	CASSLGLADNEQFF	TGCGCCAGCAGCCTGGGACTAGCAGACAATGAGCAGTTCTTC
TRBJ1-2	TRBV7-9	16	NA	NA	CASSLAVDSSGYGYTF	TGTGCCAGCAGCTTAGCGGTGGACAGCTCCGGCTATGGCTACACCTTC
TRBJ2-3	TRBV9	18	NA	TRBD2	CASSLGLAGGGGTDTQYF	TGTGCCAGCAGCCTAGGACTAGCGGGAGGGGGGGGCACAGATACGCAGTATTTT
TRBJ1-1	TRBV7-9	13	NA	TRBD1	CASSWTGGTEAFF	TGTGCCAGCAGCTGGACAGGGGGCACTGAAGCTTTCTTT
TRBJ1-2	TRBV29-1	11	NA	NA	CSVEGSGGYTF	TGCAGCGTTGAAGGGTCGGGAGGCTACACCTTC
TRBJ2-2	TRBV4-1	15	NA	TRBD1	CASSGDRGQTGELFF	TGCGCCAGCAGCGGGGACAGGGGGCAGACCGGGGAGCTGTTTTTT
TRBJ2-3	TRBV5-1	15	NA	TRBD2	CASSPVREGSYTQYF	TGCGCCAGCAGCCCCGTCCGGGAGGGTTCGTATACGCAGTATTTT
TRBJ2-1	TRBV20-1	11	NA	TRBD2	CSANSGGPQFF	TGCAGTGCCAATAGCGGGGGGCCTCAGTTCTTC
TRBJ1-1	TRBV5-1	14	NA	NA	CASTVGGGGTEAFF	TGCGCCAGCACCGTTGGGGGGGGCGGCACTGAAGCTTTCTTT
TRBJ1-1	TRBV25-1	11	NA	NA	CASSGHAGAFF	TGTGCCAGCAGTGGGCACGCTGGAGCTTTCTTT
TRBJ2-3	TRBV5-8	19	NA	TRBD2	CASSLFPRTSGRGPDTQYF	TGTGCCAGCAGCTTGTTCCCGAGGACTAGCGGGAGGGGCCCAGATACGCAGTATTTT